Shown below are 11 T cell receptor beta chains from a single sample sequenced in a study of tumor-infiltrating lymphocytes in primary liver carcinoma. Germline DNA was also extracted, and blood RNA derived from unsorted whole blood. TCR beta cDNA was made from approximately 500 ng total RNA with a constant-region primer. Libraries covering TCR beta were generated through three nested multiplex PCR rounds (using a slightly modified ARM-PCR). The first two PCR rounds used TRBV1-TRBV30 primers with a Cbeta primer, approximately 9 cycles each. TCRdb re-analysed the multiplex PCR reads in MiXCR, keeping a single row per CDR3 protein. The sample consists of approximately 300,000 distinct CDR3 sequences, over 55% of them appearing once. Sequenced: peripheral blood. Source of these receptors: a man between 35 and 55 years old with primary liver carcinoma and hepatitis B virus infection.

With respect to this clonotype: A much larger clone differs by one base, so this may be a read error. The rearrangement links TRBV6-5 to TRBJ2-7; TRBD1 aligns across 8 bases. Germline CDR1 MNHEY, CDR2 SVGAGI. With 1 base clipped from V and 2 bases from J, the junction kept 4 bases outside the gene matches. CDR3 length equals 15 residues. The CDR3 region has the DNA TGTGCCAGCAGTTACTTGACAGGGGCAACCTACGAGCAGTACTTC. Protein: CASSYLTGATYEQYF.

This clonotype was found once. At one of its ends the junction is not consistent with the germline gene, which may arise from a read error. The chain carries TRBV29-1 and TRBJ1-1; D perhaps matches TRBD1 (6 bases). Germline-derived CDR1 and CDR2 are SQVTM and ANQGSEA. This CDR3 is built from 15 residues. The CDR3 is CSVEAYRDFNTEAFF. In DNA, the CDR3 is TGCAGTGTTGAAGCCTACAGGGATTTCAACACTGAAGCTTTCTTT.

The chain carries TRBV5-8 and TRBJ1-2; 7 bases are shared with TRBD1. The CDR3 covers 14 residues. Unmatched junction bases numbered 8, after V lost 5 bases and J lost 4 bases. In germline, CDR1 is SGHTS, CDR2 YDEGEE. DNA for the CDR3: TGTGCCAGCAGTCGCGGACAGGATACCTATGGCTACACCTTC. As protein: CASSRGQDTYGYTF.

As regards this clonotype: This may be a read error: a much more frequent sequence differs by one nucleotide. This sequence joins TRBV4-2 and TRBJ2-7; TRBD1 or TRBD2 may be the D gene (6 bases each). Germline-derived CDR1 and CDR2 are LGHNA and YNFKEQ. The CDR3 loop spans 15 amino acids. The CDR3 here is CASSQDRGGYYERYF. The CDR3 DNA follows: TGTGCCAGCAGCCAAGATCGAGGGGGGTACTACGAGCGGTACTTC.

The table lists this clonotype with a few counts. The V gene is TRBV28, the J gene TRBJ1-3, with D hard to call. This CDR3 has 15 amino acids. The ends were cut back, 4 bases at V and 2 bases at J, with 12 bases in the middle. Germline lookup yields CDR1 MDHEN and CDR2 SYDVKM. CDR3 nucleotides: TGTGCCAGCAGTTCGGGAGGAGGAACTGGAAACACCATATATTTT. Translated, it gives CASSSGGGTGNTIYF.

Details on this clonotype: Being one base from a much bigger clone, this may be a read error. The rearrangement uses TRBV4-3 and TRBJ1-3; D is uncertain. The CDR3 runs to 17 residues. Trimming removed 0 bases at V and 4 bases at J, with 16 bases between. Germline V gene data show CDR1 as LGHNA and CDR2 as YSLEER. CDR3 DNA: TGCGCCAGCAGCCAAGATTATGGGGTATCCGCAGGAAACACCATATATTTT. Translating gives CASSQDYGVSAGNTIYF.

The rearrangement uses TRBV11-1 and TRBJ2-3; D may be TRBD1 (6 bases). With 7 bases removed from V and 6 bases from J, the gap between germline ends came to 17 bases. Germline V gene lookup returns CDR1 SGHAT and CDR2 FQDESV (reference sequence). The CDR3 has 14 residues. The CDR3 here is CASNSQTGTDTQYF. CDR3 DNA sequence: TGTGCCAGCAATTCTCAAACAGGGACGGATACGCAGTATTTT.

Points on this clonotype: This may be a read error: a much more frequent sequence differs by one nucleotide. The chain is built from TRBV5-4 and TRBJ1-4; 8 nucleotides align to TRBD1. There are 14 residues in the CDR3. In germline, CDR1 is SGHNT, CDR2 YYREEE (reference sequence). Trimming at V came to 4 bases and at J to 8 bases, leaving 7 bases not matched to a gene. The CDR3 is CASSLDRGGEKLFF. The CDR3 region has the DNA TGTGCCAGCAGCCTCGACAGGGGAGGGGAAAAACTGTTTTTT.

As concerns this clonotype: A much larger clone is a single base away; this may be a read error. CDR3 sequence: CASNLGTLPYEQYF. The CDR3 nucleotides are TGTGCCAGCAACTTGGGGACGCTACCATACGAGCAGTACTTC. The chain is built from TRBV5-6 and TRBJ2-7; D tentatively reads TRBD1 or TRBD2 (5 bases each). This CDR3 contains 14 residues. Germline V gene data show CDR1 as SGHDT and CDR2 as YYEEEE.

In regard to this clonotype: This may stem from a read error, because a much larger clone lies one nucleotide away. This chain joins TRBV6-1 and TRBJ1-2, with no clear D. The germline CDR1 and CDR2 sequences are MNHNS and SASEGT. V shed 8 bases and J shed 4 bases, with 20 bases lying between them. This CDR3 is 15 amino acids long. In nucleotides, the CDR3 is TGTGCCAGCTCTCAGGCTCGAGGGCGCTTCTATGGCTACACCTTC. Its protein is CASSQARGRFYGYTF.

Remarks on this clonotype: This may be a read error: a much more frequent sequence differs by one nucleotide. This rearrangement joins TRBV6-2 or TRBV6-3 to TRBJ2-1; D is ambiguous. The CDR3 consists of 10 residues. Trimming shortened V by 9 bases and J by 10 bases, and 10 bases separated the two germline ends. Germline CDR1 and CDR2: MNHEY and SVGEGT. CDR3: CASSMGEQFF. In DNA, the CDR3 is TGTGCCAGTAGCATGGGGGAGCAGTTCTTC.